The rows below give T cell receptor beta chains drawn from one sample of a study of blood T cell repertoires in COVID-19. TCRdb's table, derived via immunoSEQ multiplex PCR, lists solely in-frame clones and lacks some. This table holds about 68,000 clones, roughly nine tenths found once. The sequenced material came from peripheral blood. These TCRs come from a man in his fifties or sixties with acute or convalescent COVID-19. CDR3s include the opening cysteine and the closing phenylalanine or tryptophan. Fields, in order: V gene, CDR3 protein.

>TRBV28
CASSPISPSGQETQYF
>TRBV5-8
CASRKGGKGSYNEQFF
>TRBV24-1
CATSESVNTEAFF
>TRBV24-1
CATSAAGDNEQFF
>TRBV28
CASSFLVGTANYSNQPQHF
>TRBV5-1
CASSVNNSPLHF
>TRBV3-1/TRBV3-2
CASRQHSIRSYNSPLHF
>TRBV18
CASSPRSGGVGTTEAFF
>TRBV5-1
CASSLGDTNTEAFF
>TRBV15
CATSRMDRNEKLFF
>TRBV6-5
CASSVQETQYF
>TRBV7-9
CASSPRGRGYQETQYF
>TRBV7-8
CASSLGQGHGELFF
>TRBV10-3
CAIRTSSGANTGELFF
>TRBV19
CASSIDSGSSTDTQYF
>TRBV3-1/TRBV3-2
CASSQGDRAAEAFF
>TRBV6-2/TRBV6-3
CASSSGVGALFF
>TRBV30
CAWSVSGTETQYF
>TRBV30
CAWGLPAEQPQHF
>TRBV6-5
CASSTRQGGREAFF
>TRBV15
CATSRQQGFIETQYF
>TRBV23-1
CASSHQRQRQETQYF
>TRBV6-5
CASRGGSRTDTQYF
>TRBV4-1
CASSTQYRQGIQETQYF
>TRBV19
CASSIDSLAGAGTDTQYF
>TRBV6-1
CASSTTDNGYTF
>TRBV7-2
CASSLGQGGGYTF
>TRBV2
CASSEGRQGNQPQHF
>TRBV11-2
CASSLYQGSSYNEQFF
>TRBV11-3
CASSFWDYQETQYF
>TRBV28
CASSFVGVGGAGQPQHF
>TRBV6-5
CASSPNREGQYF
>TRBV7-2
CASSLGAGGAETEAFF
>TRBV4-3
CASSQDLQGNQPQHF
>TRBV28
CASSSPGGGQETQYF
>TRBV14
CASSPSFGLAGGETQYF
>TRBV28
CASSLPLRDNEQFF
>TRBV12-3/TRBV12-4
CASSFVENTEAFF
>TRBV3-1/TRBV3-2
CASSQGLAGEETQYF
>TRBV4-2
CASSPRTGTNTEAFF
>TRBV6-2/TRBV6-3
CASSSRQGDYGYTF
>TRBV14
CASSHLGTGAGNTIYF
>TRBV6-2/TRBV6-3
CASSVEGLGYNEQFF
>TRBV5-1
CASSLEGGYGYTF
>TRBV5-8
CASSPGQGRSEQFF
>TRBV10-1
CASSEGIGGASTDTQYF
>TRBV4-1
CASSHSVGGGTEAFF
>TRBV18
CASSPPGQQETQYF